This entry lists 5 T cell receptor beta chains sequenced from one sample in a study of graft-versus-host responses after intestinal transplantation. These receptors' antigens are unknown. The assay was immunoSEQ multiplex PCR, and TCRdb's table has in-frame clones only and misses some. Of about 39,000 clones listed, roughly 96% are singletons. Source: unstimulated CD8+ T cells sorted from spleen or lymph node cells, taken before transplant. These receptors were collected from a human donor who was the organ donor for an intestinal transplant.

The chain combines TRBV4-3 with TRBJ1-2; D not certain. CDR3 length equals 14 residues. V shed 2 bases and J shed 4 bases, with 11 bases lying between them. Germline CDR1 and CDR2: LGHNA and YSLEER. Here the CDR3 DNA reads TGCGCCAGCAGCCAAAACCCAAGTAGCTATGGCTACACCTTC. It specifies CASSQNPSSYGYTF.

This chain uses TRBV6-6 with TRBJ1-1; D gene uncertain. Trimming shortened V by 8 bases and J by 3 bases, and 4 bases separated the two germline ends. The CDR3 is 10 residues long. Germline V gives CDR1 MNHNY, CDR2 SVGAGI (reference sequence). CDR3 sequence: CASGYTEAFF. The CDR3 DNA follows: TGTGCCAGCGGATACACTGAAGCTTTCTTT.

On this clone: One end of the junction varies from germline; a read error may be responsible. The gene calls are TRBV4-1 and TRBJ2-5, with unresolved D. The CDR3 spans 13 residues. Germline CDR1 reads MGHRA; CDR2 reads YSYEKL. The CDR3 region has the DNA TGCACCAGCAGCCCCCGGGTAGAGGAGACCCAGTACTTC. This encodes CTSSPRVEETQYF.

V is TRBV4-3 and J is TRBJ2-7, with a tentative D call TRBD2 (6 bases). CDR1 is LGHNA and CDR2 is YSLEER in the germline V gene. The V end was cut by 3 bases, the J end by 2 bases, with 14 bases between. The CDR3 contains 15 residues. CDR3 coding DNA: TGCGCCAGCAGCCAGGACTACCCCCTAACCTACGAGCAGTACTTC. Its protein product is CASSQDYPLTYEQYF.

This clone was picked up one time. The chain uses TRBV28 and TRBJ1-2; 11 bases are a match to TRBD1. With 4 bases clipped from V and 3 bases from J, the junction kept 16 bases outside the gene matches. Per germline, CDR1 MDHEN and CDR2 SYDVKM. There are 19 residues in the CDR3. The DNA of the CDR3 is TGTGCCAGCAGTTCCCCAACCGGGGACAGGGGGATAGGGTACTATGGCTACACCTTC. It specifies CASSSPTGDRGIGYYGYTF.